This T cell receptor beta chain was profiled in a study of cytomegalovirus exposure and HLA in healthy donors. Study-wide results and caveats: Most TCR sequences showed up rarely, but some public TCRs showed up in many donors.

In regard to this clone: Its target is unknown.

Libraries were prepared by immunoSEQ multiplex PCR; TCRdb keeps only in-frame clonotypes and omits some of them. The data contain 120,000 or so clones, around 88% of them singletons. Sequencing was done on a sample of PBMCs. This clonotype was sampled from a man younger than 35 in good health and CMV-seronegative.

This chain's CDR3 is CASSSQSYRGQTQYF. CDR3 DNA sequence: TGTGCCAGCAGCTCCCAATCCTACAGGGGACAGACCCAGTACTTC. This rearrangement joins TRBV7-2 to TRBJ2-5; 7 positions match TRBD1. Germline lookup yields CDR1 SGHTA and CDR2 FQGNSA. The ends lost 4 bases at V and 6 bases at J; junction bases unmatched: 11. The CDR3 consists of 15 residues.